Sequencing of this T cell receptor beta chain was carried out in a study of neurological immune-mediated disorders. Study-level results: The level of TCR clonal expansion was highest in patients with HTLV-1-associated myelopathy and lowest in multiple sclerosis, where it fell below the level seen in healthy controls.

This clonotype was counted between two and nine times. The antigen is not known. The DNA is left out, because the CDR3 cannot be placed on it with certainty; the CDR3 is given as TCRdb lists it. Germline values: CDR1 SGHVS, CDR2 FQNEAQ. The CDR3 numbers 22 amino acids, ends counted. One entry per CDR3 protein, called by TCRdb with MiXCR from the 5' RACE reads. The sample shows 18,000 or so distinct CDR3 sequences, about 14% of them seen only once. This chain uses TRBV7-8 with TRBJ1-3. This TCR derives from a woman aged 60-75 years with HTLV-1-associated myelopathy (HAM/TSP). Sequencing was done on a sample of CD4+ T cells from blood. The CDR3 sequence is CASSFYICSARDQSGSGNTIYF.